This TCR beta chain was obtained from a study of blood T cell repertoires in COVID-19. As for the study in general: PBMCs, B-cell-depleted T cells, or T cells provided the cDNA or gDNA that made up the material.

V shed 3 bases and J 0 bases; nucleotides not matched to a gene: 2. The CDR3 length is 14 residues. CDR1 and CDR2 from the germline V gene are MNHNS and SASEGT. The participants were between about 18 and 100 years old and came from about two dozen US areas. Recovered status in Cohort 3 required two negative PCRs, clearance, or symptom resolution. Sequenced by immunoSEQ multiplex PCR; TCRdb stores in-frame clones only, minus some. This table holds some 300,000 clones, roughly 89% found once. This sequence was found in a woman under 40 who had recovered from COVID-19. The rearrangement joins TRBV6-1 to TRBJ2-7, with TRBD2 matching 7 bases. The sample comprised PBMCs or T cells enriched from blood (not recorded which). This chain's CDR3 is CASSEGGSSYEQYF. The DNA of the CDR3 is TGTGCCAGCAGTGAGGGCGGGAGCTCCTACGAGCAGTACTTC.